This T cell receptor (beta chain) was sequenced for a study of blood T cell repertoires in COVID-19. Whole-study context: The samples span acute and convalescent COVID-19 from the United States, Italy and Spain.

Germline V gene data show CDR1 as SGHDT and CDR2 as YYEEEE. The CDR3 contains 13 residues. The J segment lost 9 bases and the V segment lost 3 bases, leaving 4 bases of the junction unmatched. The authors' processing: From reference gene primer amplification, estimates of nucleated cell counts were derived. Measured with immunoSEQ multiplex PCR; TCRdb has only the in-frame clones, and not every one. The DNA was the basis for D and trimming; V, J and clone size are from that table. Of roughly 670,000 clones in the sample, 70% to 90% were seen once. V usage is TRBV5-6 and J usage is TRBJ1-5, with 9 bases aligning to TRBD1. This TCR came from a woman aged 18-29 years with acute or convalescent COVID-19. Sequencing input: peripheral blood. The CDR3 loop reads CASSSGTGRPQHF. CDR3 nucleotides: TGTGCCAGCAGCTCTGGGACAGGGAGGCCCCAGCATTTT.